One sample yielded the 13 T cell receptor beta chains listed below, sequenced in a study of blood T cell repertoires in COVID-19. The assay was immunoSEQ multiplex PCR, and TCRdb's table has in-frame clones only and misses some. Counted here are over 65,000 clones, roughly 88% occurring once; the ten biggest clones make up about 25%. The specimen sequenced was peripheral blood. The receptors shown here come from a man in his fifties or sixties with active or convalescent COVID-19.

This rearrangement joins TRBV19 to TRBJ2-1, with D tentatively TRBD1 (5 bases). The CDR3 sequence is 11 residues long. Germline CDR1 reads LNHDA; CDR2 reads SQIVND (reference sequence). Trimming pared 9 bases from V and 4 bases from J, leaving 7 bases between. The CDR3 loop is CASTGYNEQFF. In nucleotides, the CDR3 is TGTGCCAGCACAGGTTACAATGAGCAGTTCTTC.

V usage is TRBV18 and J usage is TRBJ2-3, with D perhaps TRBD1 (6 bases). V gave up 2 bases and J gave up 6 bases, with 9 bases separating them. Per the germline V gene, CDR1 is KGHSH and CDR2 is LQKENI. The CDR3 has 13 residues. CDR3 DNA sequence: TGTGCCAGCTCACCATGGGGACACGATACGCAGTATTTT. Translated: CASSPWGHDTQYF.

Notes on this clone: Mismatch with germline at one junction end may stem from a read error. The chain links TRBV7-7 to TRBJ2-2; 7 positions agree with TRBD2. CDR3 length: 16 amino acids. Germline V lookup: CDR1 SSHAT, CDR2 FNYEAQ (reference sequence). The CDR3 region is CASSLAPGGVTGELFF. DNA of the CDR3: TGTGCCAGCAGCCTAGCCCCGGGAGGAGTCACCGGGGAGCTGTTTTTT.

The chain uses TRBV24-1 and TRBJ2-5, with D perhaps matching TRBD2 (6 bases). V was trimmed by 5 bases and J by 5 bases, leaving 11 bases between them. The germline CDR1 and CDR2 sequences are KGHDR and SFDVKD. This CDR3 region has 13 residues. The CDR3, as DNA: TGTGCCACCAGTGTGGGGGGTCGGGAGACCCAGTACTTC. Protein sequence: CATSVGGRETQYF.

J is TRBJ2-7 and V is TRBV5-1; possibly TRBD2 for D (5 bases). This CDR3 has 14 residues. Trimming pared 4 bases from V and 1 base from J, leaving 12 bases between. Per germline, CDR1 SGHRS and CDR2 YFSETQ. CDR3 bases: TGCGCCAGCAGCGTAGGACGGGGATCCTACGAGCAGTACTTC. Protein sequence: CASSVGRGSYEQYF.

This clone was counted between two and nine times. CDR3 in amino acids: CASSVRQAYEQYF. CDR3 sequence (DNA): TGTGCCAGCAGCGTGAGACAGGCCTACGAGCAGTACTTC. V gene TRBV5-5 combines with J gene TRBJ2-7, with D perhaps TRBD1 (6 bases). The CDR3 extends over 13 amino acids. The V end was cut by 4 bases, the J end by 2 bases, with 10 bases between. Germline values: CDR1 SGHKS, CDR2 YYEKEE (reference sequence).

The V call is TRBV29-1, the J call TRBJ1-4, with a weak D call TRBD1 (5 bases). The V end lost 3 bases, the J end lost 6 bases, and 11 bases lay between the germline ends. This CDR3 region has 13 residues. Looked up from germline, CDR1 is SQVTM and CDR2 is ANQGSEA. The CDR3 DNA reads as TGCAGCGTTGAGATGGGGGGGGATGAAAAACTGTTTTTT. As protein: CSVEMGGDEKLFF.

The chain links TRBV18 to TRBJ2-2; 8 nucleotides line up with TRBD1. V lost 5 bases and J lost 8; bases outside the gene matches: 7. The germline V gene encodes CDR1 KGHSH and CDR2 LQKENI. The CDR3 contains 14 residues. CDR3 nucleotides: TGTGCCAGCTCAATCAGGGGGCGCGGTGGGGAGCTGTTTTTT. This sequence encodes CASSIRGRGGELFF.

The genes are TRBV4-2 and TRBJ1-6, with unresolved D. CDR3 length: 16 amino acids. Germline CDR1 and CDR2: LGHNA and YNFKEQ. With 0 bases removed from V and 7 bases from J, the gap between germline ends came to 13 bases. The CDR3 region is CASSQDSVLANSPLHF. For the CDR3, the DNA is TGTGCCAGCAGCCAAGATAGCGTCTTGGCAAATTCACCCCTCCACTTT.

The chain uses TRBV19 and TRBJ1-2; possible D gene TRBD1, 5 bases. The CDR3 has 14 amino acids. From germline, CDR1 is LNHDA and CDR2 SQIVND (reference sequence). V lost 3 bases and J lost 4, with 12 bases in between. The CDR3: CASSIRQRTYGYTF. As DNA, the CDR3 is TGTGCCAGTAGTATCCGACAGAGAACCTATGGCTACACCTTC.

V gene TRBV27 combines with J gene TRBJ2-1, with 7 bases that match TRBD1. Germline V gives CDR1 MNHEY, CDR2 SMNVEV (reference sequence). J was trimmed by 3 bases and V by 2 bases; bases with no gene match: 4. This CDR3 is 15 amino acids long. The CDR3 DNA is TGTGCCAGCAGTTTACGGGGACAGATCTACAATGAGCAGTTCTTC. This sequence encodes CASSLRGQIYNEQFF.

The chain couples TRBV5-6 to TRBJ2-1; 8 nucleotides line up with TRBD1. The J segment lost 7 bases and the V segment lost 1 base, leaving 4 bases of the junction unmatched. CDR1 is SGHDT, CDR2 YYEEEE, per germline. This CDR3 is built from 14 residues. The CDR3: CASSLIRGLNEQFF. Here the CDR3 DNA reads TGTGCCAGCAGCTTGATCAGGGGGCTAAATGAGCAGTTCTTC.

This clone was picked up many times. The chain links TRBV5-3 to TRBJ2-1; D remains ambiguous. TRBV5-3 is annotated as an ORF whose role is uncertain. V dropped 8 bases and J dropped 4 bases, with 22 bases sitting between them. The CDR3 runs to 16 residues. For the CDR3, the DNA is TGTGCCAGCGCGTCCCCCCGTGAGGAGCAATACAATGAGCAGTTCTTC. It encodes CASASPREEQYNEQFF.